These 20 T cell receptor beta chains came from one sample sequenced in a study of T-cell reconstitution after alpha-beta-depleted transplantation in children. TCRbeta library construction was performed incorporating unique molecular identifiers. TCRdb reprocessed the PCR reads with MiXCR, giving one entry per CDR3 protein. Of some 500,000 distinct CDR3 sequences listed, less than 35% are singletons. The material was PBMCs from the stem cell graft donor, obtained from the stem cell graft. These receptors all stem from a human donor who donated a stem cell graft to a child with aplastic anemia.

This clonotype was detected a few times. The chain uses TRBV30 and TRBJ1-1, with 8 positions matching TRBD1. V was clipped by 3 bases and J by 2 bases; unmatched bases: 14. The CDR3 is 17 amino acids. Germline V gene lookup returns CDR1 GTSNPN and CDR2 SVGIG (reference sequence). The CDR3 region has the DNA TGTGCCTGGAGGATGACGGTCCTAGGACAGGGTAACACTGAAGCTTTCTTT. Translated: CAWRMTVLGQGNTEAFF.

The chain couples TRBV12-3 or TRBV12-4 to TRBJ1-2; TRBD1 is a possible D gene (5 bases). The CDR3 has 13 residues. The V end was cut by 7 bases, the J end by 4 bases, with 13 bases between. The CDR3 DNA follows: TGTGCCAGCACCCCGGGGCGCCCCTATGGCTACACCTTC. This codes for CASTPGRPYGYTF.

This clonotype appeared once. The chain carries TRBV5-5 and TRBJ1-2; 9 bases fit TRBD1. In germline, CDR1 is SGHKS, CDR2 YYEKEE (reference sequence). The CDR3 spans 16 residues. The V and J ends lost 4 bases and 5 bases, in that order; junction bases with no gene match: 12. The CDR3 DNA reads TGTGCCAGCAGCAGAGGGACAGGGTATGACGGTTATGGCTACACCTTC. It is translated as CASSRGTGYDGYGYTF.

This clonotype has only a few counts. The chain joins TRBV10-3 to TRBJ2-5; D gene unclear. The CDR3 sequence is 14 residues long. The germline gives CDR1 ENHRY, CDR2 SYGVKD. V lost 0 bases, J lost 2 bases, and 7 bases lay in between. In nucleotides, the CDR3 is TGTGCCATCAGTGAGTCACCGCCACAAGAGACCCAGTACTTC. Amino acids: CAISESPPQETQYF.

The rearrangement joins TRBV12-3 or TRBV12-4 to TRBJ1-1, with D perhaps matching TRBD1 (6 bases). This CDR3 region has 15 residues. Deletions cut 5 bases from V and 1 base from J, with 14 bases between. CDR3: CASSPRRTANTEAFF. DNA of the CDR3: TGTGCCAGCAGTCCGAGAAGGACAGCGAACACTGAAGCTTTCTTT.

This clonotype was recorded a few times. The chain employs TRBV6-5 and TRBJ2-5; no firm D call. From germline, CDR1 is MNHEY and CDR2 SVGAGI. The CDR3 covers 14 residues. V was trimmed by 2 bases and J by 4 bases, leaving 11 bases between them. The CDR3: CASSYNVEPETQYF. DNA of the CDR3: TGTGCCAGCAGTTACAACGTGGAGCCAGAGACCCAGTACTTC.

The genes are TRBV21-1 and TRBJ1-2. TRBV21-1 corresponds to a pseudogene. The CDR3 covers 12 residues. The CDR3 spells CASVARLYGYTF. CDR3 bases: TGTGCCAGCGTAGCAAGGCTGTATGGCTACACCTTC.

The chain links TRBV7-2 to TRBJ2-3; TRBD2 matches 7 bases. V trimming: 5 bases; J trimming: 0 bases; junction bases outside the gene matches: 8. Germline V gives CDR1 SGHTA, CDR2 FQGNSA. This CDR3 region has 16 residues. The CDR3 DNA reads as TGTGCCAGCAGCGAGAGGGCTAGCGGTAGCACAGATACGCAGTATTTT. Encoded protein: CASSERASGSTDTQYF.

This clonotype was picked up a small number of times. The gene calls are TRBV10-2 and TRBJ2-5; D not resolved. CDR1 and CDR2 (germline): WSHSY, SAAADI. Trimming removed 8 bases from V and 5 bases from J, with 15 bases in between. The CDR3 extends over 13 amino acids. CDR3 amino acids: CASLDHPGETQYF. CDR3 sequence (DNA): TGCGCCAGCCTTGACCATCCCGGGGAGACCCAGTACTTC.

The V gene is TRBV29-1, the J gene TRBJ2-5; TRBD2 agrees at 10 bases. CDR1 SQVTM and CDR2 ANQGSEA come from the germline V gene. V dropped 0 bases and J dropped 0; count of bases not matched to a gene: 7. The CDR3 covers 17 residues. The CDR3 loop is CSVEDRRTSGYQETQYF. The CDR3 DNA follows: TGCAGCGTTGAAGATCGACGGACTAGCGGCTACCAAGAGACCCAGTACTTC.

J is TRBJ1-1 and V is TRBV10-3; D is possibly TRBD1 (5 bases). The CDR3 sequence is 11 residues long. Germline V gene data show CDR1 as ENHRY and CDR2 as SYGVKD. The germline V and J ends were trimmed by 2 bases and 12 bases, with 10 bases remaining between them. CDR3 DNA sequence: TGTGCCATCAGTGAGGGGGCCTTTCCTTTCTTT. It yields the protein CAISEGAFPFF.

This clonotype was picked up a small number of times. V usage is TRBV20-1 and J usage is TRBJ2-1; D is possibly TRBD1 or TRBD2 (5 bases each). The germline V gene encodes CDR1 DFQATT and CDR2 SNEGSKA (reference sequence). Trimming left V 5 bases short and J 10 bases short, with 18 bases between. The CDR3 consists of 13 residues. CDR3 loop: CSAPGTPRGEQFF. The CDR3 nucleotides read TGCAGTGCTCCCGGGACCCCCCGGGGAGAGCAGTTCTTC.

V and J are TRBV9 and TRBJ1-2; the D gene is possibly TRBD1 (5 bases). Trimming pared 0 bases from V and 6 bases from J, leaving 9 bases between. CDR3 size: 13 residues. The germline V gene encodes CDR1 SGDLS and CDR2 YYNGEE. CDR3 in amino acids: CASSVDTGNGYTF. As DNA, the CDR3 is TGTGCCAGCAGCGTAGATACAGGCAATGGCTACACCTTC.

This clonotype came up a few times. The chain joins TRBV19 to TRBJ2-6, with a possible D match to TRBD2 (5 bases). The CDR3 runs 14 residues. The germline CDR1 and CDR2 sequences are LNHDA and SQIVND (reference sequence). Trimming removed 9 bases from V and 0 bases from J, with 9 bases in between. CDR3 residues: CASREGSGANVLTF. Here the CDR3 DNA reads TGTGCCAGCCGAGAGGGCTCTGGGGCCAACGTCCTGACTTTC.

The J gene is TRBJ2-1, the V gene TRBV11-2; TRBD2 might be the D (6 bases). Trimming cost V 8 bases and J 4 bases, with 15 bases left between them. CDR1 SGHAT and CDR2 FQNNGV come from the germline V gene. This CDR3 has 14 residues. The CDR3: CASEPLGLYNEQFF. The CDR3 region has the DNA TGTGCCAGCGAACCCTTGGGACTGTACAATGAGCAGTTCTTC.

This clonotype was recorded a few times. The chain employs TRBV6-1 and TRBJ2-1; D gene unclear. The CDR3 contains 15 residues. Per germline, CDR1 MNHNS and CDR2 SASEGT. With 0 bases removed from V and 6 bases from J, the gap between germline ends came to 12 bases. The CDR3 nucleotides are TGTGCCAGCAGTGAAGCGCAGGCCTTGGGCAATGAGCAGTTCTTC. It is translated as CASSEAQALGNEQFF.

In nucleotides, the CDR3 is TGTGCCAGCAGCGTAGGAGGACAGACCCAAGAGACCCAGTACTTC. Translation: CASSVGGQTQETQYF. The J gene is TRBJ2-5, the V gene TRBV9; weak D call: TRBD1 (6 bases). The CDR3 length is 15 residues. Trimming removed 0 bases from V and 1 base from J, with 10 bases in between. Germline values: CDR1 SGDLS, CDR2 YYNGEE.

V is TRBV27 and J is TRBJ2-1; either TRBD1 or TRBD2 may supply D (5 bases each). Germline lookup yields CDR1 MNHEY and CDR2 SMNVEV (reference sequence). This CDR3 region has 18 residues. Deletions cut 0 bases from V and 4 bases from J, with 19 bases between. The CDR3 region has the DNA TGTGCCAGCAGTTTATCCGTATTACCGGGACGTCATTACAATGAGCAGTTCTTC. Amino acids: CASSLSVLPGRHYNEQFF.

This clonotype was picked up a small number of times. This rearrangement joins TRBV7-6 to TRBJ2-1; D may be TRBD1 or TRBD2 (5 bases each). This CDR3 has 15 amino acids. The germline V and J ends were trimmed by 6 bases and 0 bases, with 12 bases remaining between them. Looked up from germline, CDR1 is SGHVS and CDR2 is FNYEAQ. In nucleotides, the CDR3 is TGTGCCAGCAGTCAAGGGGAGCACTCCTACAATGAGCAGTTCTTC. It specifies CASSQGEHSYNEQFF.

This clonotype was observed a handful of times. The chain links TRBV12-3 or TRBV12-4 to TRBJ2-7; 7 bases are shared with TRBD2. J gave up 6 bases and V 6 bases, and 5 bases lay outside the gene matches. CDR3 length: 12 residues. CDR3 bases: TGTGCCAGCAGCATGGGAGGGTTCGAGCAGTACGTC. Protein: CASSMGGFEQYV.